This TCR beta chain was identified in a study of blood T cells in healthy people across ages. The CDR3 runs to 14 residues. With 3 bases clipped from V and 10 bases from J, the junction kept 6 bases outside the gene matches. Germline assignment: CDR1 SGHDT and CDR2 YYEEEE. A sample-barcoded 5' primer and a J-beta primer mix were used in a second PCR of roughly 7 to 12 cycles. TCRdb reprocessed the 5' RACE reads with MiXCR, giving one entry per CDR3 protein. Seen here are 730,000 or so distinct CDR3 sequences, 35% to 45% observed once, and the top ten hold less than 25%. Only one count was recorded for this clonotype.

Specimen: blood. This sequence joins TRBV5-6 and TRBJ2-1, with 11 bases aligning to TRBD2. The sequence derives from a woman aged 60-70 years in good health. Here the CDR3 reads CASSWGLAVNEQFF. CDR3 coding DNA: TGTGCCAGCAGCTGGGGACTAGCGGTCAACGAGCAGTTCTTC. The variable domain in full, with the rest retrieved from reference TRBV5-6 and TRBJ2-1, is DAGVTQSPTHLIKTRGQQVTLRCSPKSGHDTVSWYQQALGQGPQFIFQYYEEEERQRGNFPDRFSGHQFPNYSSELNVNALLLGDSALYLCASSWGLAVNEQFFGPGTRLTVL.